The entry below describes one TCR beta chain. Its target is not known. This sample is drawn from a study of T cell responses to AZD1222 COVID-19 vaccine. Profiling relied on immunoSEQ multiplex PCR, and the TCRdb table lists in-frame clones only, not all of them. This sample yields 140,000 to 150,000 clones, of which 70% to 90% are seen a single time; approximately 5.4% belongs to the top ten. Study results and caveats: Among vaccine-associated CD4 TCRs, coverage spanned spike, with dominance at 160-218 and 743-854.

This TCR was recovered from an adult who received the MenACWY meningococcal vaccine as a control. This material consisted of peripheral blood, taken 28 days after the second dose of the MenACWY control vaccine.

The DNA for the CDR3 is TGTGCCAGCAGCTTAACGGCTGGGGAGCTGTTTTTT. Amino acid sequence: CASSLTAGELFF. This rearrangement joins TRBV11-2 to TRBJ2-2, with D uncertain. The CDR3 spans 12 residues. V lost 2 bases to trimming and J lost 8 bases, with 6 bases between them. Germline-derived CDR1 and CDR2 are SGHAT and FQNNGV.